This TCR beta chain was recovered during a study of T cell responses to AZD1222 COVID-19 vaccine. Broader study findings: Spike-wide coverage was observed for vaccine-associated CD4 TCRs, with dominant responses at 160-218 and 743-854. Of spike-specific TCRs, nearly half reportedly target regions left unmutated in variants. White British people made up most donors, females outnumbered males, and clonal diversity was possibly underestimated.

Sequencing used immunoSEQ multiplex PCR; TCRdb keeps in-frame clones, though not all of them. The top ten clones hold roughly 2.2% of a sample with about 110,000 clones, about 95% of them seen once. Germline V gives CDR1 SGHAT, CDR2 FQNNGV. Trimming took off 5 bases at V and 8 bases at J, with 12 bases between the two ends. The CDR3 sequence is 12 residues long. In regard to this clone: No antigen is known for it.

The J gene is TRBJ1-2, the V gene TRBV11-2; D is possibly TRBD1 (6 bases). Here the sequenced sample was peripheral blood, taken on day 0 of AZD1222 vaccination. The receptor comes from an adult in good health. CDR3 amino acids: CASSRGQFGYTF. CDR3 in DNA: TGTGCCAGCAGCCGCGGACAGTTCGGCTACACCTTC.